The next 32 T cell receptor beta chains were all read from a single sample in a study of blood T cell repertoires in COVID-19. Here immunoSEQ multiplex PCR was the method, and the copy in TCRdb shows in-frame clones only, minus some. The table shows roughly 100,000 clones, with about 85% occurring only once. Sequenced: peripheral blood. Source of these receptors: a man aged 50-59 years in a cohort sampled during active COVID-19.

The rearrangement links TRBV5-1 to TRBJ2-1; 10 bases are shared with TRBD2. V shed 0 bases and J 5 bases; nucleotides not matched to a gene: 8. The germline gives CDR1 SGHRS, CDR2 YFSETQ. The CDR3 is made up of 17 amino acids. The CDR3 DNA is TGCGCCAGCAGCTTGGCTAGCGGACTAGCGGCCCACAATGAGCAGTTCTTC. This gives the protein CASSLASGLAAHNEQFF.

The chain couples TRBV29-1 to TRBJ1-5; 8 bases align to TRBD1. This CDR3 has 12 amino acids. J was trimmed by 16 bases and V by 3 bases; bases with no gene match: 11. The germline V gene encodes CDR1 SQVTM and CDR2 ANQGSEA. CDR3: CSVEMSDRVEHF. The DNA for the CDR3 is TGCAGCGTTGAGATGTCGGACAGGGTGGAACATTTT. Based on the CDR3 plus reference TRBV29-1 and TRBJ1-5, the full variable domain is SAVISQKPSRDICQRGTSLTIQCQVDSQVTMMFWYRQQPGQSLTLIATANQGSEATYESGFVIDKFPISRPNLTFSTLTVSNMSPEDSSIYLCSVEMSDRVEHFGDGTRLSIL.

The V call is TRBV7-8, the J call TRBJ2-6; weak D call: TRBD1 (5 bases). This CDR3 has 15 residues. The germline V and J ends were trimmed by 5 bases and 0 bases, with 8 bases remaining between them. The germline gives CDR1 SGHVS, CDR2 FQNEAQ. The CDR3, as DNA: TGTGCCAGCAGCCGAGACAGCTCTGGGGCCAACGTCCTGACTTTC. It yields the protein CASSRDSSGANVLTF.

The rearrangement links TRBV7-2 to TRBJ2-2; D call uncertain. The V gene's germline CDR1 is SGHTA and CDR2 FQGNSA. Deletions cut 2 bases from V and 3 bases from J, with 13 bases between. CDR3 length: 16 amino acids. The CDR3 spells CASSLTRLLDTGELFF. The CDR3 DNA sequence: TGTGCCAGCAGCTTAACTCGGTTGTTGGACACCGGGGAGCTGTTTTTT.

The genes are TRBV6-2 or TRBV6-3 and TRBJ1-1; D call uncertain. This CDR3 has 13 amino acids. Trimming took off 3 bases at V and 1 base at J, with 6 bases between the two ends. Germline-derived CDR1 and CDR2 are MNHEY and SVGEGT. The CDR3 DNA follows: TGTGCCAGCAGTTATTTCAAGAACACTGAAGCTTTCTTT. It codes for CASSYFKNTEAFF.

This chain links TRBV7-7 with TRBJ2-1, with 8 bases that match TRBD2. In germline, CDR1 is SSHAT, CDR2 FNYEAQ (reference sequence). The CDR3 length is 15 residues. CDR3 sequence: CASSPLAGPYNEQFF. CDR3 nucleotides: TGTGCTAGCTCCCCGCTAGCGGGCCCTTATAATGAGCAGTTCTTC.

V usage is TRBV6-5 and J usage is TRBJ2-1; the match to TRBD2 covers 9 bases. The CDR3 has 15 residues. The V segment lost 4 bases and the J segment 4 bases; nucleotides outside the gene matches: 5. Germline values: CDR1 MNHEY, CDR2 SVGAGI. In nucleotides, the CDR3 is TGTGCCAGCAGTTCTCGAGCGGGGGGTTACAATGAGCAGTTCTTC. Its translation: CASSSRAGGYNEQFF.

In DNA form, the CDR3 reads TGTGCCAGCAGCGAGGGGGGGAGGAGGAACACTGAAGCTTTCTTT. Translating it yields CASSEGGRRNTEAFF. The chain couples TRBV9 to TRBJ1-1; D may be TRBD1 (6 bases). The CDR3 sequence is 15 residues long. In germline, CDR1 is SGDLS, CDR2 YYNGEE. The V end was cut by 3 bases, the J end by 1 base, with 13 bases between.

The chain uses TRBV5-4 and TRBJ1-2; perhaps TRBD1 as D (5 bases). Germline CDR1 SGHNT, CDR2 YYREEE (reference sequence). The CDR3 covers 13 residues. V lost 7 bases to trimming and J lost 6 bases, with 16 bases between them. The CDR3 DNA follows: TGTGCCAGCGCTACGGGGGAAGGCCATGGCTACACCTTC. It translates to CASATGEGHGYTF.

The chain couples TRBV14 to TRBJ2-3, with TRBD2 identical over 11 bases. The junction had 9 bases not matched to a gene; V was cut back by 3 bases and J by 1 base. This CDR3 contains 18 residues. The germline V gene has CDR1 SGHDN and CDR2 FVKESK. The DNA for the CDR3 is TGTGCCAGCAGCCACCCCCGGCTAGCGGGGGGCCGCACAGATACGCAGTATTTT. It yields the protein CASSHPRLAGGRTDTQYF. Based on the CDR3 plus reference TRBV14 and TRBJ2-3, the full variable domain is EAGVTQFPSHSVIEKGQTVTLRCDPISGHDNLYWYRRVMGKEIKFLLHFVKESKQDESGMPNNRFLAERTGGTYSTLKVQPAELEDSGVYFCASSHPRLAGGRTDTQYFGPGTRLTVL.

As concerns this clone: Other nucleotide sequences from this sample produce the same CDR3. The chain links TRBV3-1 (or the pseudogene TRBV3-2) to TRBJ2-3; 7 nucleotides line up with TRBD2. The CDR3 has 13 amino acids. Germline CDR1 reads LGHDT; CDR2 reads YNNKEL (reference sequence). Trimming removed 1 base from V and 6 bases from J; junction bases left unmatched: 1. In nucleotides, the CDR3 is TGTGCCAGCAGCCAAGGGGAGGGTGATACGCAGTATTTT. It translates to CASSQGEGDTQYF.

The chain is built from TRBV9 and TRBJ1-6; 10 nucleotides agree with TRBD1. CDR1 is SGDLS and CDR2 is YYNGEE in the germline V gene. This CDR3 region has 19 residues. Losses at the gene ends were 3 bases for V and 0 bases for J; bases not matched to a gene: 9. The CDR3 region has the DNA TGTGCCAGCAGCGCCAGACAGGGGGCGGAGAGCTCCTATAATTCACCCCTCCACTTT. Its translation: CASSARQGAESSYNSPLHF.

The V and J genes are TRBV7-3 and TRBJ1-6; D ambiguous. The CDR3 runs to 13 residues. The ends were cut back, 0 bases at V and 9 bases at J, with 6 bases in the middle. The germline CDR1 and CDR2 sequences are SGHTA and FQGTGA. In DNA, the CDR3 is TGTGCCAGCAGCTTAACGTTCGGTTCACCCCTCCACTTT. The encoded protein is CASSLTFGSPLHF.

The genes are TRBV18 and TRBJ2-1; a possible D gene is TRBD1 (6 bases). V lost 5 bases and J lost 10, with 9 bases in between. The CDR3 covers 11 residues. Germline V gene lookup returns CDR1 KGHSH and CDR2 LQKENI. CDR3 region: CASSSDREQFF. In nucleotides, the CDR3 is TGTGCCAGCTCATCCGACAGGGAGCAGTTCTTC.

The chain uses TRBV7-2 and TRBJ2-5; TRBD2 aligns across 9 bases. The CDR3 is 15 residues long. Germline-derived CDR1 and CDR2 are SGHTA and FQGNSA. V lost 0 bases and J lost 4; bases outside the gene matches: 3. The CDR3 spells CASSLASGGRETQYF. The CDR3 nucleotides are TGTGCCAGCAGCTTAGCTAGCGGGGGACGAGAGACCCAGTACTTC.

CDR3 nucleotide sequence: TGTGCCAGCAGACAGGGTCCGGAGACCCAGTACTTC. Translating it yields CASRQGPETQYF. This chain uses TRBV11-3 with TRBJ2-5; D may be TRBD1 (6 bases). Deletions cut 6 bases from V and 5 bases from J, with 10 bases between. CDR1 and CDR2 (germline): SGHNT, YENEEA. The CDR3 is made up of 12 amino acids.

CDR3 sequence: CASSREGARNYGYTF. The CDR3 DNA is TGTGCCAGCAGCCGTGAGGGGGCCCGCAACTATGGCTACACCTTC. The chain carries TRBV2 and TRBJ1-2; 7 bases line up with TRBD1. CDR3 length: 15 amino acids. Germline CDR1 is SNHLY and CDR2 is FYNNEI. V was pared by 6 bases and J by 2 bases, with 9 bases of the junction left unmatched.

This chain joins TRBV5-6 and TRBJ2-4; TRBD1 matches at 8 bases. CDR3 length equals 13 residues. Germline CDR1 and CDR2: SGHDT and YYEEEE. The junction had 1 base not matched to a gene; V was cut back by 0 bases and J by 8 bases. The chain's CDR3 is CASSLAQGDIQYF. The DNA for the CDR3 is TGTGCCAGCAGCTTGGCACAGGGGGACATTCAGTACTTC.

In its sample, this clone was seen a few times. This rearrangement joins TRBV5-6 to TRBJ2-7; D gene uncertain. Trimming left V 2 bases short and J 1 base short, with 10 bases between. Germline loops: CDR1 SGHDT, CDR2 YYEEEE. The CDR3 length is 14 residues. CDR3 in DNA: TGTGCCAGCAGCTTCGACACAAGTTCCTACGAGCAGTACTTC. Encoded protein: CASSFDTSSYEQYF. Supplemented by reference TRBV5-6 and TRBJ2-7, the full variable domain reads DAGVTQSPTHLIKTRGQQVTLRCSPKSGHDTVSWYQQALGQGPQFIFQYYEEEERQRGNFPDRFSGHQFPNYSSELNVNALLLGDSALYLCASSFDTSSYEQYFGPGTRLTVT.

The gene calls are TRBV5-1 and TRBJ2-1, with 9 bases matching TRBD1. Germline V gene sequence: CDR1 SGHRS, CDR2 YFSETQ. J gave up 6 bases and V 3 bases, and 7 bases lay outside the gene matches. This CDR3 spans 15 amino acids. The CDR3 region is CASSSGQGQRNEQFF. DNA for the CDR3: TGCGCCAGCAGCTCCGGACAGGGGCAACGCAATGAGCAGTTCTTC.

Comments on this clone: The sample holds other DNA sequences that translate to the same CDR3. The chain links TRBV5-1 to TRBJ1-2, with D hard to call. V lost 0 bases, J lost 1 base, and 4 bases lay in between. CDR1 and CDR2 from the germline V gene are SGHRS and YFSETQ. The CDR3 runs 13 residues. The CDR3 is CASSLDSNYGYTF. In DNA form, the CDR3 reads TGCGCCAGCAGCTTGGACAGTAACTATGGCTACACCTTC.

The rearrangement links TRBV6-5 to TRBJ2-7, with 7 bases lining up with TRBD1. The CDR3 has 12 amino acids. V lost 4 bases to trimming and J lost 5 bases; unmatched junction nucleotides: 2. CDR1 MNHEY and CDR2 SVGAGI come from the germline V gene. CDR3 DNA sequence: TGTGCCAGCAGTTTGGACAGGAACGAGCAGTACTTC. Its translation is CASSLDRNEQYF.

V gene TRBV6-5 combines with J gene TRBJ2-1; TRBD1 matches 9 bases. The length of the CDR3 is 15 residues. CDR1 MNHEY and CDR2 SVGAGI come from the germline V gene. V lost 4 bases to trimming and J lost 2 bases; unmatched junction nucleotides: 3. The CDR3 DNA reads TGTGCCAGCAGTTTTGGACAGGGGACCTACAATGAGCAGTTCTTC. Residues: CASSFGQGTYNEQFF.

V gene TRBV4-1 combines with J gene TRBJ2-1; D is unclear. Trimming removed 1 base at V and 2 bases at J, with 15 bases between. The CDR3 covers 17 residues. From germline, CDR1 is MGHRA and CDR2 YSYEKL. The CDR3 region is CASSQVPQAGTYNEQFF. Here the CDR3 DNA reads TGCGCCAGCAGCCAAGTTCCCCAGGCCGGAACCTACAATGAGCAGTTCTTC.

The chain couples TRBV3-1 (or the pseudogene TRBV3-2) to TRBJ2-3, with 8 bases lining up with TRBD1. The CDR3 has 18 amino acids. Germline CDR1 reads LGHDT; CDR2 reads YNNKEL (reference sequence). V lost 4 bases and J lost 0; bases outside the gene matches: 12. As DNA, the CDR3 is TGTGCCAGCAGCCCCACTAAGACAGGGGCAACTAGCACAGATACGCAGTATTTT. Translated: CASSPTKTGATSTDTQYF.

The rearrangement uses TRBV5-1 and TRBJ2-1, with 9 positions matching TRBD1. This CDR3 has 15 amino acids. V trimming: 8 bases; J trimming: 5 bases; junction bases outside the gene matches: 11. From germline, CDR1 is SGHRS and CDR2 YFSETQ. The CDR3 loop is CASNSRDRVHNEQFF. In nucleotides, the CDR3 is TGCGCCAGTAACTCCCGGGACAGGGTCCACAATGAGCAGTTCTTC.

This clone was observed a single time. This chain uses TRBV6-5 with TRBJ1-4; TRBD1 might be the D (5 bases). This CDR3 spans 14 amino acids. The ends were cut back, 5 bases at V and 10 bases at J, with 17 bases in the middle. Germline loops: CDR1 MNHEY, CDR2 SVGAGI. CDR3 bases: TGTGCCAGCAGTACCCACAGGCCCATTGGAAAACTGTTTTTT. Protein: CASSTHRPIGKLFF.

The rearrangement uses TRBV5-1 and TRBJ1-2, with a possible D match to TRBD1 (6 bases). The CDR3 is 16 amino acids. With 0 bases removed from V and 7 bases from J, the gap between germline ends came to 19 bases. Germline CDR1 is SGHRS and CDR2 is YFSETQ. CDR3 sequence reads: CASSLEPSRGAGGYTF. The CDR3 coding sequence is TGCGCCAGCAGCTTGGAACCATCCAGGGGAGCAGGTGGCTACACCTTC. The full variable domain, completed using reference TRBV5-1 and TRBJ1-2, is KAGVTQTPRYLIKTRGQQVTLSCSPISGHRSVSWYQQTPGQGLQFLFEYFSETQRNKGNFPGRFSGRQFSNSRSEMNVSTLELGDSALYLCASSLEPSRGAGGYTFGSGTRLTVV.

This chain connects TRBV6-4 to TRBJ2-3, with 10 bases lining up with TRBD2. The CDR3 has 16 residues. Looked up from germline, CDR1 is MRHNA and CDR2 is SNTAGT. The V segment lost 4 bases and the J segment 2 bases; nucleotides outside the gene matches: 6. The CDR3 nucleotides read TGTGCCAGCAGTGCCCTAGCGGGGGCCAACACAGATACGCAGTATTTT. Its protein product is CASSALAGANTDTQYF.

This chain links TRBV6-2 or TRBV6-3 with TRBJ2-7, with D possibly matching TRBD1 (6 bases). The germline CDR1 and CDR2 sequences are MNHEY and SVGEGT. Trimming removed 8 bases from V and 3 bases from J, with 17 bases in between. The CDR3 consists of 14 residues. The CDR3: CASRPSGQDYEQYV. The CDR3 nucleotides read TGTGCCAGCCGCCCGTCGGGACAAGACTACGAGCAGTACGTC.

The CDR3: CAISDPTGGQETQYF. DNA of the CDR3: TGTGCCATCAGTGACCCAACAGGGGGCCAAGAGACCCAGTACTTC. The J gene is TRBJ2-5, the V gene TRBV10-3; TRBD1 matches at 8 bases. The CDR3 spans 15 residues. V trimming: 3 bases; J trimming: 1 base; junction bases outside the gene matches: 4. Looked up from germline, CDR1 is ENHRY and CDR2 is SYGVKD.

J is TRBJ2-3 and V is TRBV6-1; possible D gene TRBD2, 6 bases. The CDR3 is 16 residues long. Germline values: CDR1 MNHNS, CDR2 SASEGT. The V end lost 4 bases, the J end lost 1 base, and 15 bases lay between the germline ends. CDR3 sequence reads: CASSVAEGTGTDTQYF. As DNA, the CDR3 is TGTGCCAGCAGTGTTGCGGAGGGGACGGGCACAGATACGCAGTATTTT.